Presented here are 16 T cell receptor beta chains from one specimen sequenced in a study of control samples from healthy donors and cancer patients. TCRdb's table, derived via immunoSEQ multiplex PCR, lists solely in-frame clones and lacks some. The sample includes 5,000 to 6,500 clones, around four fifths of them seen just once. Sequenced sample: formalin-fixed, paraffin-embedded tissue. The receptors come from a female donor with lung cancer.

The chain links TRBV11-2 to TRBJ1-2; D unclear. This CDR3 spans 11 amino acids. Germline CDR1 SGHAT, CDR2 FQNNGV. The V gene lost 4 bases and the J gene lost 8 bases, with 8 bases spanning the gap. In nucleotides, the CDR3 is TGTGCCAGCAGCTCTTTTGGGGGCTACACCTTC. Protein: CASSSFGGYTF.

The chain joins TRBV5-6 to TRBJ1-5; the D is unclear. CDR1 and CDR2 (germline): SGHDT, YYEEEE. CDR3 length equals 13 residues. The ends were cut back, 2 bases at V and 4 bases at J, with 7 bases in the middle. The CDR3 DNA reads TGTGCCAGCAGCTTAGACCCTAATCAGCCCCAGCATTTT. As protein: CASSLDPNQPQHF.

The chain recombines TRBV5-1 with TRBJ2-1; 9 positions match TRBD1. The CDR3 totals 15 residues. After removal of 3 bases from V and 5 bases from J, the junction contained 6 bases not matched to a gene. Germline-derived CDR1 and CDR2 are SGHRS and YFSETQ. In DNA form, the CDR3 reads TGCGCCAGCAGCTCCAGGACAGGGGAACACAATGAGCAGTTCTTC. It translates to CASSSRTGEHNEQFF.

The chain joins TRBV28 to TRBJ2-7; 7 nucleotides agree with TRBD2. Trimming cost V 7 bases and J 0 bases; bases outside gene matches: 6. The CDR3 is 14 amino acids. Germline CDR1 and CDR2: MDHEN and SYDVKM. The chain's CDR3 is CASTSGGSSYEQYF. The CDR3 bases are TGTGCCAGCACAAGTGGCGGGAGCTCCTACGAGCAGTACTTC.

CDR3 protein: CASSAAGHTQYF. The DNA for the CDR3 is TGTGCCAGCAGCGCCGCGGGTCATACGCAGTATTTT. V is TRBV11-3 and J is TRBJ2-3, with TRBD2 as a possible D gene (5 bases). The CDR3 consists of 12 residues. With 5 bases removed from V and 7 bases from J, the gap between germline ends came to 10 bases. The germline gives CDR1 SGHNT, CDR2 YENEEA.

This chain uses TRBV5-5 with TRBJ2-3; the D gene is possibly TRBD1 (5 bases). This CDR3 is built from 15 residues. V dropped 1 base and J dropped 0 bases, with 9 bases sitting between them. Germline V gene data show CDR1 as SGHKS and CDR2 as YYEKEE (reference sequence). The CDR3 region is CASSLNQGSTDTQYF. The CDR3 region has the DNA TGTGCCAGCAGCTTGAATCAGGGTAGCACAGATACGCAGTATTTT.

The genes are TRBV5-1 and TRBJ2-7; D perhaps matches TRBD1 (7 bases). The germline gives CDR1 SGHRS, CDR2 YFSETQ. The V gene lost 2 bases and the J gene lost 5 bases, with 14 bases spanning the gap. The CDR3 runs 14 residues. The CDR3 nucleotides are TGCGCCAGCAGCTTCCAGGGGGGTCAGAACGAGCAGTACTTC. It specifies CASSFQGGQNEQYF.

The V call is TRBV29-1, the J call TRBJ1-1; D not certain. The length of the CDR3 is 12 residues. Trimming left V 1 base short and J 10 bases short, with 13 bases between. Germline values: CDR1 SQVTM, CDR2 ANQGSEA. Here the CDR3 reads CSVEVTNGGAFF. The CDR3 DNA follows: TGCAGCGTTGAAGTTACAAATGGTGGAGCTTTCTTT.

The CDR3 DNA sequence: TGTGCCAGTAGTATTCTGGTCCGGGAGACCCAGTACTTC. This gives the protein CASSILVRETQYF. The V and J genes are TRBV19 and TRBJ2-5, with unresolved D. V lost 3 bases to trimming and J lost 5 bases, with 10 bases between them. CDR1 is LNHDA, CDR2 SQIVND, per germline (reference sequence). The CDR3 covers 13 residues.

This chain joins TRBV14 and TRBJ1-2; 7 nucleotides align to TRBD1. The ends lost 5 bases at V and 8 bases at J; junction bases unmatched: 5. The length of the CDR3 is 12 residues. CDR1 and CDR2 from the germline V gene are SGHDN and FVKESK. The CDR3 is CASSVQGRGYTF. CDR3 bases: TGTGCCAGCAGCGTACAGGGGCGCGGCTACACCTTC.

The V gene is TRBV6-2 or TRBV6-3, the J gene TRBJ2-1; 8 bases are shared with TRBD2. The CDR3 length is 15 residues. J lost 5 bases, V lost 5 bases, and 8 bases had no gene match. Germline lookup yields CDR1 MNHEY and CDR2 SVGEGT. The CDR3 nucleotides are TGTGCCAGCAGTCCAGCGACTAGCGTCCACAATGAGCAGTTCTTC. Encoded protein: CASSPATSVHNEQFF.

This chain links TRBV7-2 with TRBJ2-3, with TRBD1 identical over 7 bases. Germline V gene lookup returns CDR1 SGHTA and CDR2 FQGNSA. The CDR3 totals 12 residues. V dropped 6 bases and J dropped 5; count of bases not matched to a gene: 2. CDR3 nucleotides: TGTGCCAGCAGTCAGGGGGTAGATACGCAGTATTTT. Protein product: CASSQGVDTQYF.

The rearrangement joins TRBV7-8 to TRBJ2-3; TRBD2 matches 14 bases. The trim removed 4 bases at V and 4 bases at J, leaving 16 bases unmatched. This CDR3 is built from 20 residues. Germline loops: CDR1 SGHVS, CDR2 FQNEAQ. This CDR3 reads CASSSVPPGLAGVSPDTQYF. The DNA of the CDR3 is TGTGCCAGCAGCTCAGTCCCTCCGGGACTAGCGGGAGTGTCGCCAGATACGCAGTATTTT.

The chain has TRBV7-8 and TRBJ2-3; D gene ambiguous. The V and J ends lost 1 base and 2 bases respectively, with 10 bases between them. The CDR3 loop spans 15 amino acids. Looked up from germline, CDR1 is SGHVS and CDR2 is FQNEAQ. The CDR3 DNA sequence: TGTGCCAGCAGCTTAGGAGTTCAGAACACAGATACGCAGTATTTT. Translated, it gives CASSLGVQNTDTQYF.

The J gene is TRBJ2-7, the V gene TRBV7-9; D call uncertain. CDR1 is SEHNR and CDR2 is FQNEAQ in the germline V gene (reference sequence). Trimming pared 0 bases from V and 2 bases from J, leaving 8 bases between. CDR3 size: 14 residues. In DNA form, the CDR3 reads TGTGCCAGCAGCTTAGCCAATAACCCCTACGAGCAGTACTTC. It is translated as CASSLANNPYEQYF.

This chain connects TRBV30 to TRBJ2-4; D assignment may be TRBD1 or TRBD2 (6 bases each). Germline CDR1 and CDR2: GTSNPN and SVGIG (reference sequence). V shed 1 base and J shed 6 bases, with 10 bases lying between them. CDR3 length: 13 residues. The CDR3 here is CAWSGGAPNIQYF. Here the CDR3 DNA reads TGTGCCTGGAGTGGGGGGGCTCCAAACATTCAGTACTTC.